Listed below are T cell receptor beta chains from one sample, sequenced in a study of cytomegalovirus exposure and HLA in healthy donors. Measured with immunoSEQ multiplex PCR; TCRdb has only the in-frame clones, and not every one. The repertoire holds roughly 300,000 clones, with around 86% as singletons. Input material: PBMCs. The receptor set was obtained from a man in his forties or fifties in good health and CMV-seropositive. Both conserved end residues are part of each CDR3. Each record gives: clone size, V gene, D gene, J gene, CDR3 protein, CDR3 DNA. D genes are given only for firm matches. The size of a clone is reported for some rows only, either as once, few or many, or as a class for expanded clones.

clone_size: .; v_call: TRBV7-9; d_call: .; j_call: TRBJ2-4; cdr3_aa: CASSLIGQSNIQYF; cdr3_nt: TGTGCCAGCAGCTTAATCGGACAGTCAAACATTCAGTACTTC
clone_size: .; v_call: TRBV28; d_call: TRBD2; j_call: TRBJ2-7; cdr3_aa: CASRRTSGLLWEQYF; cdr3_nt: TGTGCCAGCAGACGGACTAGCGGGCTGCTATGGGAGCAGTACTTC
clone_size: once; v_call: TRBV28; d_call: .; j_call: TRBJ2-1; cdr3_aa: CASSFSAGGWNEQFF; cdr3_nt: TGTGCCAGCAGTTTTTCGGCAGGGGGGTGGAATGAGCAGTTCTTC
clone_size: .; v_call: TRBV19; d_call: .; j_call: TRBJ2-7; cdr3_aa: CASSMWGGAYEQYF; cdr3_nt: TGTGCCAGTAGTATGTGGGGCGGGGCCTACGAGCAGTACTTC
clone_size: .; v_call: TRBV5-8; d_call: TRBD2; j_call: TRBJ2-7; cdr3_aa: CASSHGLALTYEQYF; cdr3_nt: TGTGCCAGCAGCCACGGACTAGCTTTAACCTACGAGCAGTACTTC
clone_size: .; v_call: TRBV18; d_call: .; j_call: TRBJ2-3; cdr3_aa: CASKNTDTQYF; cdr3_nt: TGTGCCTCCAAAAACACAGATACGCAGTATTTT
clone_size: .; v_call: TRBV7-3; d_call: .; j_call: TRBJ2-3; cdr3_aa: CASSPHLGTGSRIGTDTQYF; cdr3_nt: TGTGCCAGCAGCCCCCACCTAGGCACAGGGTCACGCATCGGCACAGATACGCAGTATTTT
clone_size: .; v_call: TRBV5-4; d_call: .; j_call: TRBJ2-7; cdr3_aa: CASSNTGTNEQYF; cdr3_nt: TGTGCCAGCAGCAATACAGGGACCAACGAGCAGTACTTC
clone_size: .; v_call: TRBV7-2; d_call: TRBD1; j_call: TRBJ1-4; cdr3_aa: CASSRQGWGEKLFF; cdr3_nt: TGTGCCAGCAGTCGACAGGGGTGGGGTGAAAAACTGTTTTTT
clone_size: .; v_call: TRBV5-6; d_call: .; j_call: TRBJ1-5; cdr3_aa: CASSPWAAQGPYSNQPQHF; cdr3_nt: TGTGCCAGCAGCCCGTGGGCAGCCCAGGGCCCTTATAGCAATCAGCCCCAGCATTTT
clone_size: .; v_call: TRBV5-8; d_call: .; j_call: TRBJ1-5; cdr3_aa: CASSLSTGSLNQPQHF; cdr3_nt: TGTGCCAGCAGCTTGTCTACCGGGTCTCTCAATCAGCCCCAGCATTTT
clone_size: .; v_call: TRBV30; d_call: .; j_call: TRBJ1-4; cdr3_aa: CAWSVLTGYEKLFF; cdr3_nt: TGTGCCTGGAGTGTACTGACCGGGTACGAAAAACTGTTTTTT
clone_size: .; v_call: TRBV28; d_call: TRBD1; j_call: TRBJ2-5; cdr3_aa: CASSGGISTGWEETQYF; cdr3_nt: TGTGCCAGCAGTGGAGGTATATCGACAGGGTGGGAAGAGACCCAGTACTTC
clone_size: .; v_call: TRBV28; d_call: .; j_call: TRBJ1-1; cdr3_aa: CASRTLDTEAFF; cdr3_nt: TGTGCCAGCAGGACTTTGGACACTGAAGCTTTCTTT
clone_size: .; v_call: TRBV7-9; d_call: .; j_call: TRBJ2-7; cdr3_aa: CASSLRTSYEQYF; cdr3_nt: TGTGCCAGCAGCTTACGGACATCCTACGAGCAGTACTTC
clone_size: .; v_call: TRBV9; d_call: .; j_call: TRBJ2-5; cdr3_aa: CASSVLGGPEETQYF; cdr3_nt: TGTGCCAGCAGCGTACTAGGGGGACCCGAGGAGACCCAGTACTTC
clone_size: .; v_call: TRBV6-5; d_call: .; j_call: TRBJ2-1; cdr3_aa: CASSSSIHNEQFF; cdr3_nt: TGTGCCAGCAGTAGCTCTATCCACAATGAGCAGTTCTTC
clone_size: .; v_call: TRBV28; d_call: TRBD1; j_call: TRBJ2-4; cdr3_aa: CASVGQGKNIQYF; cdr3_nt: TGTGCCAGCGTAGGACAGGGGAAAAACATTCAGTACTTC
clone_size: .; v_call: TRBV12-5; d_call: TRBD2; j_call: TRBJ2-1; cdr3_aa: CASGPPGTSGTDEQFF; cdr3_nt: TGTGCTAGTGGTCCACCTGGGACTAGCGGGACGGATGAGCAGTTCTTC
clone_size: .; v_call: TRBV27; d_call: .; j_call: TRBJ1-2; cdr3_aa: CASSPDIDYGYTF; cdr3_nt: TGTGCCAGCAGCCCAGACATCGACTATGGCTACACCTTC
clone_size: .; v_call: TRBV28; d_call: TRBD1; j_call: TRBJ1-2; cdr3_aa: CASSLKLGQGDGYTF; cdr3_nt: TGTGCCAGCAGTTTAAAGTTAGGACAGGGCGACGGCTACACCTTC
clone_size: .; v_call: TRBV9; d_call: TRBD2; j_call: TRBJ2-2; cdr3_aa: CASSPAPLSGRGVELFF; cdr3_nt: TGTGCCAGCAGTCCCGCACCCTTATCGGGGAGGGGAGTTGAGCTGTTTTTT
clone_size: .; v_call: TRBV7-9; d_call: .; j_call: TRBJ2-1; cdr3_aa: CASRPGERAIYNEQFF; cdr3_nt: TGTGCCAGCAGGCCGGGAGAGCGGGCAATCTACAATGAGCAGTTCTTC
clone_size: .; v_call: TRBV25-1; d_call: .; j_call: TRBJ2-3; cdr3_aa: CASSEWAASGTDTQYF; cdr3_nt: TGTGCCAGCAGTGAATGGGCCGCCTCGGGCACAGATACGCAGTATTTT